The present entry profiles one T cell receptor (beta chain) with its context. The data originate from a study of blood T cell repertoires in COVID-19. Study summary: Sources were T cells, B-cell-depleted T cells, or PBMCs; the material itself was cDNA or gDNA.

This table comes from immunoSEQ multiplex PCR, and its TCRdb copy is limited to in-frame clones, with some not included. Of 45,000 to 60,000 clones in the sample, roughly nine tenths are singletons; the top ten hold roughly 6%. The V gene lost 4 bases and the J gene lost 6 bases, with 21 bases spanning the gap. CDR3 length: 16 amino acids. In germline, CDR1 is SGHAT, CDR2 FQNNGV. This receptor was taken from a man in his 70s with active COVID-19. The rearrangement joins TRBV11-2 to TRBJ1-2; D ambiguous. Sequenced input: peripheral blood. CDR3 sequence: CASSSRPAGNQHGYTF. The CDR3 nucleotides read TGTGCCAGCAGCTCCAGGCCCGCCGGGAACCAACATGGCTACACCTTC.